This T cell receptor (beta chain) was documented in a study of T-cell reconstitution after alpha-beta-depleted transplantation in children. The germline V and J ends were trimmed by 3 bases and 5 bases, with 15 bases remaining between them. This CDR3 has 16 amino acids. The V gene's germline CDR1 is KGHDR and CDR2 SFDVKD. Unique molecular identifiers were built into the TCRbeta library. One entry per CDR3 protein, called by TCRdb with MiXCR from the PCR reads. This table has about 500,000 distinct CDR3 sequences, approximately 10% appearing once. The chain couples TRBV24-1 to TRBJ2-2; D is undetermined. Sequenced material: PBMCs, mostly from graft donor cells, taken 180 days after TCRalphabeta/CD19-depleted stem cell transplant. The sequence derives from a female patient aged 2-10 years who had a stem cell transplant for aplastic anemia, so the T cells may come from the graft donor. In nucleotides, the CDR3 is TGTGCCACCAGTGATATGGGATTCCCCTTGACCGGGGAGCTGTTTTTT. This encodes CATSDMGFPLTGELFF.